This T cell receptor (beta chain) was observed in a study of CD8+ T cells in alopecia areata. Extracted from the samples, RNA was reverse transcribed into cDNA to serve as the sequencing template. TCRdb keeps only in-frame clones here, not all; method: immunoSEQ multiplex PCR. The profile shows 150,000 to 200,000 clones, about three fifths of them singletons. The treatment denotes: oral pan-JAK inhibitor, 5-10 mg twice daily. Researchers gathered lesional scalp punch biopsies and peripheral blood from patients with alopecia areata. The germline gives CDR1 SGHDN, CDR2 FVKESK. The CDR3 is made up of 12 amino acids. Trimming removed 0 bases at V and 6 bases at J, with 5 bases between. With regard to this clone: Its antigen remains unidentified.

Study results and limitations: The study also sequences resident alphabeta T cells of normal skin in scalp samples.

The specimen comprised CD8+ T cells sorted from blood, sampled at week 24, from a patient treated with tofacitinib. The chain joins TRBV14 to TRBJ2-5; D ambiguous. This TCR was recovered from a human donor with alopecia areata. The CDR3 DNA reads as TGTGCCAGCAGCCAAGATCCGAAGACCCAGTACTTC. The encoded protein is CASSQDPKTQYF. The full variable domain, its missing parts supplied by reference TRBV14 and TRBJ2-5, is EAGVTQFPSHSVIEKGQTVTLRCDPISGHDNLYWYRRVMGKEIKFLLHFVKESKQDESGMPNNRFLAERTGGTYSTLKVQPAELEDSGVYFCASSQDPKTQYFGPGTRLLVL.